Below, 32 T cell receptor beta chains from the same sample are listed, as sequenced in a study of technical replicates of blood from a handful of donors. The assay was immunoSEQ multiplex PCR, and TCRdb's table has in-frame clones only and misses some. The top ten hold around 0.24% of the sample, which has tens of thousands of clones, around 95% seen once. Sequencing was carried out using T cells isolated from PBMCs. The source is a human donor in good health.

V gene TRBV28 combines with J gene TRBJ1-1, with D possibly TRBD1 on 6 matching bases. The CDR3 consists of 13 residues. Germline CDR1 is MDHEN and CDR2 is SYDVKM. V was trimmed by 4 bases and J by 8 bases, leaving 14 bases between them. The CDR3 DNA reads as TGTGCCAGCAGTTACAGGGACAAGACCGAAGCTTTCTTT. This encodes CASSYRDKTEAFF. The full variable domain, completed using reference TRBV28 and TRBJ1-1, is DVKVTQSSRYLVKRTGEKVFLECVQDMDHENMFWYRQDPGLGLRLIYFSYDVKMKEKGDIPEGYSVSREKKERFSLILESASTNQTSMYLCASSYRDKTEAFFGQGTRLTVV.

This chain links TRBV18 with TRBJ2-1, with unresolved D. Germline CDR1 reads KGHSH; CDR2 reads LQKENI. This CDR3 has 14 amino acids. V lost 0 bases, J lost 4 bases, and 7 bases lay in between. The CDR3 here is CASSPPSRYNEQFF. The CDR3, as DNA: TGTGCCAGCTCACCACCATCGAGATACAATGAGCAGTTCTTC.

The genes are TRBV7-9 and TRBJ2-5, with D tentatively TRBD2 (5 bases). V was cut by 4 bases and J by 4 bases, with 13 bases left in between. The CDR3 runs 14 residues. Germline V gene data show CDR1 as SEHNR and CDR2 as FQNEAQ (reference sequence). CDR3 sequence: CASSYYGGSETQYF. The CDR3 DNA reads as TGTGCCAGCAGCTACTACGGAGGATCAGAGACCCAGTACTTC.

J is TRBJ2-5 and V is TRBV2; 7 nucleotides match TRBD1. Trimming at V came to 6 bases and at J to 1 base, leaving 5 bases not matched to a gene. The CDR3 consists of 14 residues. Germline CDR1 SNHLY, CDR2 FYNNEI. The CDR3 region has the DNA TGTGCCAGCAGCCAAGACAGGGCCCAAGAGACCCAGTACTTC. This sequence encodes CASSQDRAQETQYF.

In this sample, this clone turned up once. The chain employs TRBV27 and TRBJ1-1; D gene ambiguous. Trimming removed 2 bases from V and 1 base from J, with 8 bases in between. Per the germline V gene, CDR1 is MNHEY and CDR2 is SMNVEV (reference sequence). The CDR3 runs 14 residues. The CDR3 loop reads CASSLVYGNTEAFF. The CDR3 DNA reads as TGTGCCAGCAGTTTAGTATACGGGAACACTGAAGCTTTCTTT.

This clone was counted once. The rearrangement uses TRBV7-6 and TRBJ1-1; 10 nucleotides align to TRBD1. CDR3 length: 15 amino acids. Germline-derived CDR1 and CDR2 are SGHVS and FNYEAQ. Trimming took 5 bases from V and 5 from J; bases not matched to a gene: 8. CDR3 in amino acids: CASSIRDRGLTEAFF. CDR3 in DNA: TGTGCCAGCAGCATAAGGGACAGGGGATTGACTGAAGCTTTCTTT.

The chain links TRBV25-1 to TRBJ2-7; 13 bases are a match to TRBD2. The CDR3 extends over 15 amino acids. Germline values: CDR1 MGHDK, CDR2 SYGVNS. V lost 2 bases, J lost 6 bases, and 4 bases stayed unmatched. CDR3 in DNA: TGTGCCAGCAGTGAACGTAGACTAGCGGGAGGCGAGCAGTACTTC. This encodes CASSERRLAGGEQYF.

The V call is TRBV5-4, the J call TRBJ2-7; TRBD1 agrees at 7 bases. The CDR3 is made up of 15 amino acids. V trimming: 0 bases; J trimming: 0 bases; junction bases outside the gene matches: 3. Germline V gene sequence: CDR1 SGHNT, CDR2 YYREEE (reference sequence). The chain's CDR3 is CASSLGQGSSYEQYF. CDR3 coding DNA: TGTGCCAGCAGCTTGGGACAGGGTTCCTCCTACGAGCAGTACTTC. The entire variable domain, with the rest obtained from reference TRBV5-4 and TRBJ2-7, is as follows: ETGVTQSPTHLIKTRGQQVTLRCSSQSGHNTVSWYQQALGQGPQFIFQYYREEENGRGNFPPRFSGLQFPNYSSELNVNALELDDSALYLCASSLGQGSSYEQYFGPGTRLTVT.

This chain uses TRBV28 with TRBJ1-4; 10 nucleotides match TRBD1. CDR1 and CDR2 (germline): MDHEN, SYDVKM. The CDR3 has 17 amino acids. The V segment lost 0 bases and the J segment 7 bases; nucleotides outside the gene matches: 8. The CDR3 sequence: CASSLWGVGQGLEKLFF. CDR3 DNA: TGTGCCAGCAGTTTATGGGGGGTGGGACAGGGGCTTGAAAAACTGTTTTTT.

The V call is TRBV14, the J call TRBJ1-4, with D tentatively TRBD1 (6 bases). V was clipped by 4 bases and J by 8 bases, with 20 bases between them. The germline gives CDR1 SGHDN, CDR2 FVKESK. The length of the CDR3 is 16 residues. The DNA of the CDR3 is TGTGCCAGCAGCCCAAACGGGTTGGGGACAAGGGAAAAACTGTTTTTT. Its translation is CASSPNGLGTREKLFF. Based on the CDR3 plus reference TRBV14 and TRBJ1-4, the full variable domain is EAGVTQFPSHSVIEKGQTVTLRCDPISGHDNLYWYRRVMGKEIKFLLHFVKESKQDESGMPNNRFLAERTGGTYSTLKVQPAELEDSGVYFCASSPNGLGTREKLFFGSGTQLSVL.

The chain employs TRBV28 and TRBJ2-7, with TRBD2 identical over 7 bases. Germline CDR1 and CDR2: MDHEN and SYDVKM. There are 18 residues in the CDR3. V gave up 1 base and J gave up 5 bases; unmatched junction bases: 17. The CDR3 DNA is TGTGCCAGCAGTTTATATTCCCGGGGCACCCCTCGGGAGGACGAGCAGTACTTC. Encoded protein: CASSLYSRGTPREDEQYF.

The CDR3 sequence is CASSPRGGEQYF. CDR3 nucleotides: TGTGCCAGCAGCCCTCGGGGGGGCGAGCAGTACTTC. V is TRBV5-6 and J is TRBJ2-7, with TRBD2 identical over 8 bases. V dropped 4 bases and J dropped 6; count of bases not matched to a gene: 3. CDR3 length: 12 residues. CDR1 SGHDT and CDR2 YYEEEE come from the germline V gene.

The chain combines TRBV7-3 with TRBJ2-1; 9 bases match TRBD2. After removal of 2 bases from V and 9 bases from J, the junction contained 2 bases not matched to a gene. Germline-derived CDR1 and CDR2 are SGHTA and FQGTGA. CDR3 size: 13 residues. The CDR3 DNA follows: TGTGCCAGCAGCTTAGTAGCGGGGGTTGAGCAGTTCTTC. The encoded protein is CASSLVAGVEQFF.

The CDR3: CASKRDQETQYF. In nucleotides, the CDR3 is TGTGCCAGCAAGAGGGATCAAGAGACCCAGTACTTC. The V call is TRBV6-5, the J call TRBJ2-5; possible D gene TRBD2, 5 bases. Per the germline V gene, CDR1 is MNHEY and CDR2 is SVGAGI. There are 12 residues in the CDR3. Between the trimmed V and J ends, which lost 7 bases and 2 bases, there was a span of 8 bases.

The chain carries TRBV9 and TRBJ1-1, with TRBD1 as a possible D gene (6 bases). V was clipped by 0 bases and J by 11 bases, with 14 bases between them. CDR3 length equals 13 residues. Germline CDR1 SGDLS, CDR2 YYNGEE. Written as DNA, the CDR3 is TGTGCCAGCAGCGTAGACGGGGGGCGGGCGGCTTTCTTT. Amino acid sequence: CASSVDGGRAAFF.

V and J are TRBV9 and TRBJ2-7, with D unresolved. Germline lookup yields CDR1 SGDLS and CDR2 YYNGEE. The CDR3 consists of 14 residues. The V end was cut by 0 bases, the J end by 2 bases, with 9 bases between. CDR3 bases: TGTGCCAGCAGCGTAGATTACGAGCCCTACGAGCAGTACTTC. It specifies CASSVDYEPYEQYF.

The chain uses TRBV29-1 and TRBJ1-2; TRBD1 matches 8 bases. This CDR3 comprises 13 residues. Per germline, CDR1 SQVTM and CDR2 ANQGSEA. The V and J ends lost 6 bases and 6 bases, in that order; junction bases with no gene match: 9. The CDR3 sequence is CSVRTGSGNGYTF. The CDR3 DNA follows: TGCAGCGTAAGGACAGGGTCGGGTAATGGCTACACCTTC.

The chain employs TRBV9 and TRBJ2-5; TRBD2 is a possible D gene (5 bases). The CDR3 runs 15 residues. Trimming shortened V by 1 base and J by 2 bases, and 12 bases separated the two germline ends. The V gene's germline CDR1 is SGDLS and CDR2 YYNGEE. The CDR3: CASSVLASPQETQYF. In DNA, the CDR3 is TGTGCCAGCAGCGTACTAGCTTCCCCTCAAGAGACCCAGTACTTC. Full variable domain (missing parts from reference TRBV9 and TRBJ2-5): DSGVTQTPKHLITATGQRVTLRCSPRSGDLSVYWYQQSLDQGLQFLIQYYNGEERAKGNILERFSAQQFPDLHSELNLSSLELGDSALYFCASSVLASPQETQYFGPGTRLLVL.

The rearrangement uses TRBV7-9 and TRBJ1-2; no clear D gene. The CDR3 loop spans 16 amino acids. Germline loops: CDR1 SEHNR, CDR2 FQNEAQ (reference sequence). Trimming took 5 bases from V and 0 from J, leaving 16 bases between them. Here the CDR3 reads CASSPERSGANYGYTF. DNA of the CDR3: TGTGCCAGCAGCCCCGAACGTTCGGGAGCTAACTATGGCTACACCTTC.

This clone was recorded once. The V call is TRBV7-6, the J call TRBJ2-7; possibly TRBD2 for D (6 bases). Trimming cost V 3 bases and J 3 bases, with 12 bases left between them. This CDR3 spans 14 amino acids. Germline V gene sequence: CDR1 SGHVS, CDR2 FNYEAQ. CDR3 sequence reads: CASSLGTGYYEQYF. CDR3 in DNA: TGTGCCAGCAGCTTGGGGACTGGATACTACGAGCAGTACTTC.

The CDR3 region is CASSLGGTAMYGYTF. Here the CDR3 DNA reads TGTGCCAGCAGCTTAGGAGGGACAGCGATGTATGGCTACACCTTC. The chain recombines TRBV11-3 with TRBJ1-2, with 7 bases that match TRBD1. This CDR3 contains 15 residues. V gave up 1 base and J gave up 5 bases; unmatched junction bases: 7. Germline loops: CDR1 SGHNT, CDR2 YENEEA. The full variable domain, with the rest looked up from reference TRBV11-3 and TRBJ1-2, is EAGVVQSPRYKIIEKKQPVAFWCNPISGHNTLYWYLQNLGQGPELLIRYENEEAVDDSQLPKDRFSAERLKGVDSTLKIQPAELGDSAVYLCASSLGGTAMYGYTFGSGTRLTVV.

The genes are TRBV11-2 and TRBJ2-2; 9 nucleotides line up with TRBD2. The CDR3 sequence is 17 residues long. CDR1 and CDR2 from the germline V gene are SGHAT and FQNNGV. With 2 bases clipped from V and 3 bases from J, the junction kept 7 bases outside the gene matches. The CDR3 sequence: CASSLPRGGADTGELFF. The CDR3 bases are TGTGCCAGCAGCTTACCACGCGGGGGGGCGGACACCGGGGAGCTGTTTTTT.

This chain connects TRBV2 to TRBJ2-7; TRBD1 is a possible D gene (6 bases). Germline loops: CDR1 SNHLY, CDR2 FYNNEI. The CDR3 spans 16 residues. Trimming took off 6 bases at V and 3 bases at J, with 21 bases between the two ends. DNA of the CDR3: TGTGCCAGCAGAAGGGCCCCAAGACAGGTAGACTACGAGCAGTACTTC. The encoded protein is CASRRAPRQVDYEQYF.

The genes are TRBV6-1 and TRBJ2-7; D gene uncertain. CDR3 length equals 14 residues. Trimming shortened V by 1 base and J by 2 bases, and 9 bases separated the two germline ends. Germline V lookup: CDR1 MNHNS, CDR2 SASEGT. CDR3 region: CASSEVLGAYEQYF. CDR3 DNA sequence: TGTGCCAGCAGTGAAGTCCTCGGAGCCTACGAGCAGTACTTC.

The rearrangement uses TRBV28 and TRBJ1-2, with D tentatively TRBD1 (5 bases). This CDR3 has 14 amino acids. With 3 bases removed from V and 4 bases from J, the gap between germline ends came to 12 bases. Germline lookup yields CDR1 MDHEN and CDR2 SYDVKM. The CDR3 spells CASSFGGGSYGYTF. CDR3 DNA: TGTGCCAGCAGTTTCGGGGGAGGGTCCTATGGCTACACCTTC.

V is TRBV2 and J is TRBJ1-5; D ambiguous. The CDR3 length is 13 residues. CDR1 SNHLY and CDR2 FYNNEI come from the germline V gene. Trimming removed 7 bases from V and 0 bases from J, with 7 bases in between. The CDR3 loop is CASTEYSNQPQHF. In nucleotides, the CDR3 is TGTGCCAGCACGGAGTATAGCAATCAGCCCCAGCATTTT.

This chain links TRBV18 with TRBJ1-1; 9 positions agree with TRBD1. Germline V gene data show CDR1 as KGHSH and CDR2 as LQKENI. The CDR3 sequence is 13 residues long. V lost 5 bases, J lost 5 bases, and 3 bases stayed unmatched. The CDR3 bases are TGTGCCAGCTCAACAGGGGGCTCAACTGAAGCTTTCTTT. Amino acids: CASSTGGSTEAFF. Full variable domain (rest looked up from reference TRBV18 and TRBJ1-1): NAGVMQNPRHLVRRRGQEARLRCSPMKGHSHVYWYRQLPEEGLKFMVYLQKENIIDESGMPKERFSAEFPKEGPSILRIQQVVRGDSAAYFCASSTGGSTEAFFGQGTRLTVV.

The chain carries TRBV30 and TRBJ2-1, with 7 bases matching TRBD2. The CDR3 covers 14 residues. V lost 4 bases and J lost 5; bases outside the gene matches: 8. Per germline, CDR1 GTSNPN and CDR2 SVGIG (reference sequence). CDR3 loop: CAWIEASGNNEQFF. As DNA, the CDR3 is TGTGCCTGGATCGAGGCTAGCGGAAACAATGAGCAGTTCTTC. The variable domain in full, completed from reference TRBV30 and TRBJ2-1, reads SQTIHQWPATLVQPVGSPLSLECTVEGTSNPNLYWYRQAAGRGLQLLFYSVGIGQISSEVPQNLSASRPQDRQFILSSKKLLLSDSGFYLCAWIEASGNNEQFFGPGTRLTVL.

The chain combines TRBV6-5 with TRBJ1-1; D unresolved. V was clipped by 2 bases and J by 4 bases, with 5 bases between them. Germline assignment: CDR1 MNHEY and CDR2 SVGAGI. This CDR3 spans 12 amino acids. The CDR3 region is CASSYTGTEAFF. The CDR3 nucleotides read TGTGCCAGCAGTTACACCGGCACTGAAGCTTTCTTT.

This chain uses TRBV10-3 with TRBJ2-6; D is uncertain. CDR1 and CDR2 (germline): ENHRY, SYGVKD. CDR3 size: 15 residues. The V end lost 2 bases, the J end lost 0 bases, and 5 bases lay between the germline ends. CDR3 sequence reads: CAISEGPSGANVLTF. CDR3 sequence (DNA): TGTGCCATCAGTGAGGGCCCCTCTGGGGCCAACGTCCTGACTTTC.

The chain is built from TRBV28 and TRBJ1-1; D ambiguous. CDR3 length equals 13 residues. The germline gives CDR1 MDHEN, CDR2 SYDVKM. The V gene lost 2 bases and the J gene lost 8 bases, with 12 bases spanning the gap. Here the CDR3 reads CASSLDSRREAFF. CDR3 coding DNA: TGTGCCAGCAGTTTAGATTCCCGCAGGGAAGCTTTCTTT.

The gene calls are TRBV6-5 and TRBJ1-2; 9 nucleotides agree with TRBD1. The CDR3 extends over 14 amino acids. With V trimmed by 6 bases and J by 6 bases, 8 bases remained unmatched. Germline-derived CDR1 and CDR2 are MNHEY and SVGAGI. CDR3 residues: CASRPGQGNHGYTF. Here the CDR3 DNA reads TGTGCCAGCAGACCGGGACAGGGTAATCATGGCTACACCTTC.